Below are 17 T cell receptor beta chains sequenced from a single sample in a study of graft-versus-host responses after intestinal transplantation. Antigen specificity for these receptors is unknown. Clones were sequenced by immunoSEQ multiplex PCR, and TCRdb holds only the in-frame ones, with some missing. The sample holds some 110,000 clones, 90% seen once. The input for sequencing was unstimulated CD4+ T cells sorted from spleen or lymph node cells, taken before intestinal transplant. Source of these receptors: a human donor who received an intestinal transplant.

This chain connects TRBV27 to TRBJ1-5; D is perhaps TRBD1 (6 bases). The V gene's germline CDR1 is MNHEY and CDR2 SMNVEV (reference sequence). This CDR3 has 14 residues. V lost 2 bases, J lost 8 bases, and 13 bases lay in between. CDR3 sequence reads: CASSLVGALEPQHF. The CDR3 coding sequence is TGTGCCAGCAGTTTAGTGGGGGCACTGGAGCCCCAGCATTTT.

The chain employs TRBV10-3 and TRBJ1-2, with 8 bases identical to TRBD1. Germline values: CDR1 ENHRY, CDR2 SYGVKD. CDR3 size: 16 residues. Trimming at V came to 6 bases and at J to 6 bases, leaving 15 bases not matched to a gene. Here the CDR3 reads CAISDTNDRGKNGYTF. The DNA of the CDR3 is TGTGCCATCAGCGATACAAACGACAGGGGAAAGAATGGCTACACCTTC.

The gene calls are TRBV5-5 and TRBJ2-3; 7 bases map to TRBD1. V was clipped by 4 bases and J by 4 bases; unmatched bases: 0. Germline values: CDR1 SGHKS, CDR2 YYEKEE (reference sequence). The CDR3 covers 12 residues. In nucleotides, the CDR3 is TGTGCCAGCAGCCAGGGGGCAGATACGCAGTATTTT. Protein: CASSQGADTQYF.

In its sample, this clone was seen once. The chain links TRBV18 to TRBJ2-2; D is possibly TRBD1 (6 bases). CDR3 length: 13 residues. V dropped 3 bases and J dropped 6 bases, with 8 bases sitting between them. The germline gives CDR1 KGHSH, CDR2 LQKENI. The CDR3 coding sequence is TGTGCCAGCTCACCTCGACAGGCCGGGGAGCTGTTTTTT. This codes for CASSPRQAGELFF. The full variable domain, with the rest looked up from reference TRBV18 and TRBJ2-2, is NAGVMQNPRHLVRRRGQEARLRCSPMKGHSHVYWYRQLPEEGLKFMVYLQKENIIDESGMPKERFSAEFPKEGPSILRIQQVVRGDSAAYFCASSPRQAGELFFGEGSRLTVL.

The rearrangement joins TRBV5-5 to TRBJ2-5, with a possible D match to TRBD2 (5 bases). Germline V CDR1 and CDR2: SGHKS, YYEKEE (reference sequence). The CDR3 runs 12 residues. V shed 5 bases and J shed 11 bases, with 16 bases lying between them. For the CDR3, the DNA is TGTGCCAGCAGTTTTTTCTGGGGAGAACAGTACTTC. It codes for CASSFFWGEQYF. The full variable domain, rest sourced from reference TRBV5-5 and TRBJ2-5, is DAGVTQSPTHLIKTRGQQVTLRCSPISGHKSVSWYQQVLGQGPQFIFQYYEKEERGRGNFPDRFSARQFPNYSSELNVNALLLGDSALYLCASSFFWGEQYFGPGTRLLVL.

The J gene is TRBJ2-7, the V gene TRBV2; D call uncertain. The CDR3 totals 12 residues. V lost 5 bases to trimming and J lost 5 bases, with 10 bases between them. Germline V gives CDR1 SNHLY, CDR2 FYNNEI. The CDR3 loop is CASSRGVDEQYF. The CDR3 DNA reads TGTGCCAGCAGTCGTGGAGTCGACGAGCAGTACTTC.

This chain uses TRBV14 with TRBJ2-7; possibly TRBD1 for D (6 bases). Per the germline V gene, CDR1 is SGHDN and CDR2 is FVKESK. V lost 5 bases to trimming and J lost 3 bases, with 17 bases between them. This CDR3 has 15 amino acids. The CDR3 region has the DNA TGTGCCAGCAGCTTTAGGACAGATTCCATCTACGAGCAGTACTTC. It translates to CASSFRTDSIYEQYF.

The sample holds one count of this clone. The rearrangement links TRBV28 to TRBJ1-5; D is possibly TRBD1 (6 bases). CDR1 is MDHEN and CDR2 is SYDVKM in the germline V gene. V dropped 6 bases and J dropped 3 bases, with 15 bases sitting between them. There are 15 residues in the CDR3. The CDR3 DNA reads TGTGCCAGCAGGCCACAGGGCATTAACAATCAGCCCCAGCATTTT. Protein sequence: CASRPQGINNQPQHF.

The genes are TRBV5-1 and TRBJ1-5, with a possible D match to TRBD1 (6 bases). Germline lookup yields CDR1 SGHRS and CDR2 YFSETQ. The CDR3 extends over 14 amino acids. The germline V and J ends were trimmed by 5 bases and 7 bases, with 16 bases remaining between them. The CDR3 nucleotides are TGCGCCAGCAGTCCATCTGCCGGGACACAGCCCCAGCATTTT. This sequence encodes CASSPSAGTQPQHF.

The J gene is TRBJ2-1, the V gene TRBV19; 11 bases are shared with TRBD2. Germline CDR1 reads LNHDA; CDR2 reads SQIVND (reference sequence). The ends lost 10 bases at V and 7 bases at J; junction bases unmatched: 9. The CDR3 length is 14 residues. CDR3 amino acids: CATALSGRGNEQFF. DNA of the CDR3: TGTGCCACCGCTCTTAGCGGGAGGGGGAATGAGCAGTTCTTC. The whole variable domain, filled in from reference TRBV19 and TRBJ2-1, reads DGGITQSPKYLFRKEGQNVTLSCEQNLNHDAMYWYRQDPGQGLRLIYYSQIVNDFQKGDIAEGYSVSREKKESFPLTVTSAQKNPTAFYLCATALSGRGNEQFFGPGTRLTVL.

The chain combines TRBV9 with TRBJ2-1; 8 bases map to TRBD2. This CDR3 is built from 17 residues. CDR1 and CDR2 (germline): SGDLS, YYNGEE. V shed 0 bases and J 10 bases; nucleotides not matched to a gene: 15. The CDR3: CASSVDLSGGSGSEQFF. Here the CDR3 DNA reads TGTGCCAGCAGCGTAGACCTGAGCGGGGGCAGCGGTTCGGAGCAGTTCTTC.

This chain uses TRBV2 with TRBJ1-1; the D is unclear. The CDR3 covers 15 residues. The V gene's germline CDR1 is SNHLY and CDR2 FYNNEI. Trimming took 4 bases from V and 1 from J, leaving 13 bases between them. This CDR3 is CASSGRAAKNTEAFF. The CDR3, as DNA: TGTGCCAGCAGTGGGCGGGCGGCGAAGAACACTGAAGCTTTCTTT.

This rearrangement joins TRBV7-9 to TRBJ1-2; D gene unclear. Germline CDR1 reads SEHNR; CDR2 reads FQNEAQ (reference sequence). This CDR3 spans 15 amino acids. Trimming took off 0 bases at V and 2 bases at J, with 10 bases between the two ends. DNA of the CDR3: TGTGCCAGCAGCTTAGCCGCAGGTGGGAACTATGGCTACACCTTC. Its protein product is CASSLAAGGNYGYTF.

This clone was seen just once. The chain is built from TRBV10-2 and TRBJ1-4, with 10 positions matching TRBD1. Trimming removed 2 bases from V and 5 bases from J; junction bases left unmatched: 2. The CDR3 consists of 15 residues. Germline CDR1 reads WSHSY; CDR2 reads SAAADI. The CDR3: CASSEAGQGNEKLFF. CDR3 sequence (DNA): TGCGCCAGCAGTGAGGCGGGACAGGGGAATGAAAAACTGTTTTTT.

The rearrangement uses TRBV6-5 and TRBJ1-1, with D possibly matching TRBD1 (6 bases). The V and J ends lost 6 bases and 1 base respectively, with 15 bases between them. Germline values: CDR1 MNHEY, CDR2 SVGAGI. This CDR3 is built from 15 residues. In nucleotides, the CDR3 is TGTGCCAGCAGAACGACCGGGACACCGAACACTGAAGCTTTCTTT. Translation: CASRTTGTPNTEAFF.

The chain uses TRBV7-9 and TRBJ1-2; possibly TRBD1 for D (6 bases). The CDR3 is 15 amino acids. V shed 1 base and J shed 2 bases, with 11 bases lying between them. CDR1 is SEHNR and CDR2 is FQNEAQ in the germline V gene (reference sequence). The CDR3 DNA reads TGTGCCAGCAGCTTAGAGACAGGAAACAACTATGGCTACACCTTC. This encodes CASSLETGNNYGYTF.

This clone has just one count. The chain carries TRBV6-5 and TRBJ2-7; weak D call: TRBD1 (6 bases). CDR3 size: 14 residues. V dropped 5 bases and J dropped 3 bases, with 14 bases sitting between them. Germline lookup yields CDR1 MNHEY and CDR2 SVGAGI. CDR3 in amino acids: CASSDRDNNYEQYF. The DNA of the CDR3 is TGTGCCAGCAGTGACCGGGACAACAACTACGAGCAGTACTTC.